This T cell receptor (beta chain) originates from a study of regulatory T cells in long-lasting Graves disease (dated by TCRdb to the early 2020s). In the study overall: Persistent Graves' disease was defined as antithyroid drug treatment for over 5 years with persistently positive TSH receptor autoantibodies. The study was conducted in China and was registered as a clinical trial. A total of around 35 samples were covered by TCR sequencing, comprising some 13 persistent and roughly 20 newly diagnosed Graves' disease patients. Peripheral blood TCR sequencing and RNA sequencing compared persistent Graves' disease patients with newly diagnosed Graves' disease patients. On average, persistent Graves' disease patients in the clinical cohort had been on antithyroid drugs for around 9.5 years.

Receptor amplification or capture employed multiplex PCR. The instrument given in TCRdb is Illumina HiSeq 4000. To build TCR beta libraries, CDR3 regions were amplified by Arm-PCR using iRepertoire HTBI primers. Gel purification was performed on PCR products prior to sequencing. The paper's processing steps were these. Across samples, roughly 60 TRBV and over 11 TRBJ segments were identified and used for gene usage analysis of CDR3 amino acid clonotypes. COPE and FqMerger were used to merge the filtered high-quality paired reads into contigs. BLAST was used to align contigs to IMGT TRBV, TRBD and TRBJ reference genes, and CDR3 was defined according to IMGT. Clonotypes above 0.1% frequency were classified as highly expanded clones. Repertoire diversity was measured by Shannon entropy, and V-J evenness by the Gini coefficient. A clonotype found in more than one individual was treated as public. TCRdb reran the public reads through fastp at Q25 and MiXCR, keeping productive beta chains. A single entry per CDR3 protein holds the most common genes and DNA from its merged rows. TCRdb, not the original authors, processed these V and J calls. The sample table contains around 500,000 distinct CDR3 sequences; only one count was recorded for about 20% of them. The top ten clonotypes cover 6.5% to 10% of the sample.

CDR1 SNHLY and CDR2 FYNNEI are derived from the germline V gene. Measured from the cysteine to the phenylalanine, the CDR3 is 14 residues long. The CDR3 DNA has 42 bases and is translated from base 1. Interpreted using the paper, the time point label stands for: persistent/refractory GD, antithyroid drugs over 5 years with positive TRAb. For both TCR sequencing and RNA sequencing, RNA was extracted from PBMCs using TRIzol. The diagnosis of Graves' disease followed American Thyroid Association guidelines. Patients were recruited from an endocrinology department in Xi'an, China. Each patient gave roughly 8.4 milliliters of peripheral blood, collected in an EDTA anticoagulant tube. Ficoll Paque Plus density gradient separation was used to isolate PBMCs, and no further T cell sorting was done. An Agilent 2100 Bioanalyzer and agarose gel were used to assess RNA quality, and a NanoDrop 2000 was used to measure RNA concentration.

There are a few counts of this clonotype. Its antigen has not been determined. A read error is possible here, since a much larger clone lies one base away. The investigation overall reported the following: Because the primary lesion, thyroid tissue, could not be accessed, the study looked at peripheral blood alone. Persistent disease showed preferential use of TRBV28, TRBJ1-2 and TRBJ2-5, whereas newly diagnosed disease favored TRBV20-1 and TRBJ2-1. Persistent patients shared more public clonotypes among themselves (around 3,000) than newly diagnosed patients did (over 900). The authors noted that the small sample size was a limitation that may lower accuracy. Compared with newly diagnosed patients, patients with persistent Graves' disease had lower TCR Shannon entropy and fewer highly expanded clones, which suggests clonal expansion. Sequencing and analysis were limited to the TCR beta chain.

This TCR was sampled from a female donor with Graves disease. This sample comprised peripheral blood mononuclear cells (PBMCs), obtained when the disease was refractory, from a patient treated with antithyroid drugs. The chain uses TRBV2 and TRBJ2-5, with 10 central nucleotides matching TRBD1. The DNA sequence is as follows: TGTGCCCGCAGTCTAGACAGGGGGCGGGAGACCCAGTACTTC. This codes for CARSLDRGRETQYF.